This T cell receptor (beta chain) was profiled in a study of shared clonotypes between healthy human individuals. On this clone: Its matching antigen is unknown.

This table comes from immunoSEQ multiplex PCR, and its TCRdb copy is limited to in-frame clones, with some not included. Here the sample spans about 2.4 million clones, roughly 93% being singletons. V lost 9 bases to trimming and J lost 4 bases; unmatched junction nucleotides: 11. This CDR3 has 14 amino acids. Germline values: CDR1 SGHRS, CDR2 YFSETQ. General study points: Clonotypes which were not shared had lower generation probabilities than clonotypes that all four donors shared.

Material: naive CD4+ T cells from PBMCs. Specified subset: CD45RA+ positively selected. The receptor comes from a man aged 18 to 35 in good health. Some clones in this sample may be carry-over from other donors' samples. This sequence joins TRBV5-1 and TRBJ2-7; 9 bases fit TRBD1. The CDR3 region has the DNA TGCGCCACCGGACTGGGACAGGGAGGATACGAGCAGTACTTC. This gives the protein CATGLGQGGYEQYF.